Each of the 8 T cell receptor beta chains below was sequenced from the same sample in a study of T cell responses to AZD1222 COVID-19 vaccine. Profiled with immunoSEQ multiplex PCR; TCRdb holds only in-frame clones, not every one. The sample has roughly 150,000 clones, around nine tenths seen once. Sequences were derived from peripheral blood, sampled 28 days after the second AZD1222 dose. Receptors were obtained from an adult who received the AZD1222 COVID-19 vaccine.

J is TRBJ1-1 and V is TRBV6-5; D is uncertain. This CDR3 is built from 13 residues. Per germline, CDR1 MNHEY and CDR2 SVGAGI. V lost 0 bases to trimming and J lost 3 bases, with 5 bases between them. CDR3 sequence: CASSYSAYTEAFF. Here the CDR3 DNA reads TGTGCCAGCAGTTACTCGGCCTACACTGAAGCTTTCTTT.

V is TRBV2 and J is TRBJ2-3; TRBD2 matches 10 bases. V dropped 8 bases and J dropped 7; count of bases not matched to a gene: 15. The germline CDR1 and CDR2 sequences are SNHLY and FYNNEI. The CDR3 extends over 16 amino acids. The CDR3 is CASFGAGGQPRNTQYF. The CDR3 DNA sequence: TGTGCCAGCTTCGGAGCGGGGGGGCAACCCCGGAATACGCAGTATTTT.

The rearrangement joins TRBV6-5 to TRBJ2-1, with D hard to call. V was trimmed by 2 bases and J by 9 bases, leaving 8 bases between them. Looked up from germline, CDR1 is MNHEY and CDR2 is SVGAGI. CDR3 size: 12 residues. The CDR3 loop reads CASSYGVGEQFF. Here the CDR3 DNA reads TGTGCCAGCAGTTACGGGGTGGGTGAGCAGTTCTTC.

The V gene is TRBV12-3 or TRBV12-4, the J gene TRBJ1-4; D gene uncertain. The CDR3 runs to 12 residues. Trimming removed 5 bases at V and 10 bases at J, with 11 bases between. For the CDR3, the DNA is TGTGCCAGCAGTCAAAGGACGGGAAAACTGTTTTTT. As protein: CASSQRTGKLFF.

V and J are TRBV6-2 or TRBV6-3 and TRBJ2-1; a weak D match, TRBD2 (6 bases). V dropped 3 bases and J dropped 9 bases, with 21 bases sitting between them. Germline CDR1 MNHEY, CDR2 SVGEGT. This CDR3 contains 16 residues. The CDR3 loop reads CASSYAGGGTRPEQFF. The CDR3 DNA reads TGTGCCAGCAGTTATGCGGGTGGGGGGACTCGTCCTGAGCAGTTCTTC.

The V and J genes are TRBV3-1 (or the pseudogene TRBV3-2) and TRBJ2-3; 8 bases are a match to TRBD1. V lost 4 bases, J lost 5 bases, and 8 bases stayed unmatched. The CDR3 sequence is 15 residues long. Germline CDR1 and CDR2: LGHDT and YNNKEL (reference sequence). The CDR3 region is CASSLRRGRLDTQYF. In DNA form, the CDR3 reads TGTGCCAGCAGCCTCCGCAGGGGGCGCTTAGATACGCAGTATTTT.

This clone was counted once. This chain links TRBV11-3 with TRBJ2-3, with 9 nucleotides matching TRBD2. CDR3 length: 16 residues. V trimming: 5 bases; J trimming: 5 bases; junction bases outside the gene matches: 11. Germline V CDR1 and CDR2: SGHNT, YENEEA. For the CDR3, the DNA is TGTGCCAGCAGCCGTAGTAGCGGGGGCAGACAAGATACGCAGTATTTT. Encoded protein: CASSRSSGGRQDTQYF. Using reference TRBV11-3 and TRBJ2-3 for the parts outside the CDR3, the full variable domain is EAGVVQSPRYKIIEKKQPVAFWCNPISGHNTLYWYLQNLGQGPELLIRYENEEAVDDSQLPKDRFSAERLKGVDSTLKIQPAELGDSAVYLCASSRSSGGRQDTQYFGPGTRLTVL.

J is TRBJ2-1 and V is TRBV6-5, with D possibly matching TRBD2 (5 bases). V gave up 7 bases and J gave up 3 bases, with 7 bases separating them. Germline loops: CDR1 MNHEY, CDR2 SVGAGI. This CDR3 comprises 12 residues. The CDR3 loop is CASNAGYNEQFF. The DNA of the CDR3 is TGTGCCAGCAACGCGGGCTACAATGAGCAGTTCTTC.